Listed below are T cell receptor beta chains from one sample, sequenced in a study of control samples from healthy donors and cancer patients. Only in-frame clones appear in the TCRdb table, and some are missing; sequencing was by immunoSEQ multiplex PCR. The repertoire consists of about 95,000 clones, with approximately 89% occurring once and the leading ten covering around 0.95%. The sample comprised blood. The receptor source for this set is a woman aged 25 to 39 in good health. Each CDR3 is given with its conserved first and last residue. Each record gives: V gene, D gene, J gene, clone size, CDR3 protein, CDR3 DNA. The D gene is left open where the match is weak. The listing skips clone size in some rows; elsewhere it reads once, few, many or a size class.

TRBV27,TRBD1,TRBJ1-1,-,CASRPTGRTGNTEAFF,TGTGCCAGCAGGCCTACAGGGCGGACAGGCAACACTGAAGCTTTCTTT
TRBV11-3,-,TRBJ1-1,few,CASSLSGSSTEAFF,TGTGCCAGCAGCTTATCCGGCAGTAGCACTGAAGCTTTCTTT
TRBV30,-,TRBJ2-5,-,CAWSTYRETQYF,TGTGCCTGGAGCACGTATCGGGAGACCCAGTACTTC
TRBV10-3,TRBD1,TRBJ2-7,-,CAISTGQGRYEQYF,TGTGCCATCAGTACGGGACAGGGACGGTACGAGCAGTACTTC
TRBV19,-,TRBJ1-1,-,CASSMPKGMNTEAFF,TGTGCCAGTAGTATGCCCAAGGGAATGAACACTGAAGCTTTCTTT
TRBV5-5,-,TRBJ1-5,medium-sized,CASNPYPGSGNQPQHF,TGTGCCAGCAACCCCTACCCAGGGTCGGGCAATCAGCCCCAGCATTTT
TRBV3-1/TRBV3-2,-,TRBJ1-1,-,CASGGGALEAFF,TGTGCCAGCGGGGGGGGAGCTCTTGAAGCTTTCTTT
TRBV5-4,-,TRBJ2-7,-,CASSFGTYEQYF,TGTGCCAGCAGCTTTGGGACCTACGAGCAGTACTTC
TRBV11-2,-,TRBJ1-3,-,CASSTSQGAGNTIYF,TGTGCCAGCAGCACCTCACAGGGTGCCGGAAACACCATATATTTT
TRBV9,-,TRBJ2-3,-,CASSVQDTQYF,TGTGCCAGCAGCGTACAAGATACGCAGTATTTT
TRBV9,-,TRBJ1-2,-,CASSVDHSFYGYTF,TGTGCCAGCAGCGTAGATCACAGCTTCTATGGCTACACCTTC
TRBV28,-,TRBJ1-5,-,CASSFHGRGVNQPQHF,TGTGCCAGCAGTTTCCATGGGAGGGGAGTCAATCAGCCCCAGCATTTT
TRBV28,-,TRBJ1-2,-,CASSLAGARDIAYGYTF,TGTGCCAGCAGTTTGGCGGGCGCTCGGGACATCGCCTATGGCTACACCTTC
TRBV30,-,TRBJ1-1,-,CAWTRGTEAFF,TGTGCCTGGACCCGTGGCACTGAAGCTTTCTTT
TRBV30,-,TRBJ2-5,-,CAWSGSLGGKTQYF,TGTGCCTGGAGTGGGTCCCTAGGGGGGAAGACCCAGTACTTC
TRBV28,-,TRBJ1-1,-,CASSLLGPSIVNTEAFF,TGTGCCAGCAGTTTACTAGGCCCATCCATCGTGAACACTGAAGCTTTCTTT
TRBV24-1,-,TRBJ1-6,once,CATQDGLKNSPLHF,TGTGCCACCCAAGATGGACTCAAGAATTCACCCCTCCACTTT
TRBV19,TRBD1,TRBJ1-4,-,CASSASDRVFGEKLFF,TGTGCCAGTAGTGCCTCCGACAGGGTGTTTGGGGAAAAACTGTTTTTT
TRBV20-1,-,TRBJ1-1,-,CSARLNTEAFF,TGCAGTGCTAGGCTGAACACTGAAGCTTTCTTT
TRBV11-2,-,TRBJ2-5,-,CASSGVTGAKTQYF,TGTGCCAGCAGCGGGGTGACCGGGGCGAAGACCCAGTACTTC
TRBV6-1,-,TRBJ2-7,-,CASSDVAGIIYEQYF,TGTGCCAGCAGTGACGTCGCAGGGATAATCTACGAGCAGTACTTC
TRBV18,TRBD2,TRBJ2-1,-,CASSSSGMPGDEQFF,TGTGCCAGCTCATCTAGCGGGATGCCGGGCGATGAGCAGTTCTTC
TRBV12-3/TRBV12-4,-,TRBJ1-2,-,CASSFAGDGYTF,TGTGCCAGCAGTTTTGCAGGGGATGGCTACACCTTC
TRBV27,-,TRBJ2-5,-,CASTPPNQETQYF,TGTGCCAGCACTCCCCCGAATCAAGAGACCCAGTACTTC
TRBV27,-,TRBJ2-1,-,CASSTVLVGNEQFF,TGTGCCAGCAGTACGGTACTAGTAGGCAATGAGCAGTTCTTC
TRBV6-5,-,TRBJ2-1,once,CASSPVMGLNNEQFF,TGTGCCAGCAGTCCCGTCATGGGGTTAAACAATGAGCAGTTCTTC
TRBV28,-,TRBJ2-5,-,CASSSPTREETQYF,TGTGCCAGCAGTAGTCCGACCCGAGAAGAGACCCAGTACTTC
TRBV18,-,TRBJ1-3,once,CASSTGSPSGNTIYF,TGTGCCAGCTCAACAGGTAGCCCTTCTGGAAACACCATATATTTT
TRBV6-1,TRBD1,TRBJ1-2,-,CASSEWTGGGLGYTF,TGTGCCAGCAGTGAATGGACAGGAGGGGGTCTTGGCTACACCTTC
TRBV9,-,TRBJ1-2,-,CASSVEMSGILLGGYTF,TGTGCCAGCAGCGTAGAAATGTCGGGAATCCTTCTAGGCGGCTACACCTTC
TRBV30,-,TRBJ1-1,-,CAWGTGPRGLIF,TGTGCCTGGGGAACAGGCCCTCGTGGGCTAATCTTT
TRBV13,TRBD1,TRBJ2-5,-,CASSSRRAATGEETQYF,TGTGCCAGCAGCTCCCGGCGGGCGGCCACAGGGGAAGAGACCCAGTACTTC
TRBV27,TRBD2,TRBJ2-7,-,CASSPYLRTSYEQYF,TGTGCCAGCAGCCCCTACCTACGGACTAGCTACGAGCAGTACTTC
TRBV7-9,-,TRBJ1-1,-,CASSHKQQDNTEAFF,TGTGCCAGCAGCCATAAACAGCAGGATAACACTGAAGCTTTCTTT
TRBV5-1,-,TRBJ2-5,-,CASSLGGGEETQYF,TGCGCCAGCAGCTTGGGCGGCGGGGAGGAGACCCAGTACTTC
TRBV2,TRBD1,TRBJ2-7,-,CASGQSGRDRPYEQYF,TGTGCCAGCGGACAGAGCGGCCGGGACAGACCCTACGAGCAGTACTTC
TRBV15,-,TRBJ1-4,-,CATSPRQATNEKLFF,TGTGCCACCAGCCCGCGACAGGCAACTAATGAAAAACTGTTTTTT
TRBV5-1,-,TRBJ2-7,once,CASSHNTGSNYEQYF,TGCGCCAGCAGCCATAACACTGGGTCGAACTACGAGCAGTACTTC
TRBV7-9,-,TRBJ2-1,-,CASSPTRLEYNEQFF,TGTGCCAGCAGCCCCACTAGGTTAGAATACAATGAGCAGTTCTTC
TRBV19,-,TRBJ2-1,once,CASSMGASSYNEQFF,TGTGCCAGTAGTATGGGTGCAAGCTCCTACAATGAGCAGTTCTTC
TRBV10-3,-,TRBJ2-7,-,CAIGPQRTYEQYF,TGTGCCATCGGGCCTCAGAGAACCTACGAGCAGTACTTC
TRBV2,TRBD2,TRBJ2-5,-,CASREWASGSGETQYF,TGTGCCAGCAGGGAGTGGGCTAGCGGGAGCGGGGAGACCCAGTACTTC
TRBV7-9,TRBD2,TRBJ2-2,few,CASSLVLAGGLTNTGELFF,TGTGCCAGCAGCTTAGTTCTAGCGGGGGGCCTAACGAACACCGGGGAGCTGTTTTTT